This T cell receptor (beta chain) was identified during a study of CD8 T cells in Susac syndrome. This clonotype was recorded a few times. Its antigen is as yet unknown. Whole-study findings and limits: That the number of individuals in its TCR sequencing and HLA analysis was relatively small was acknowledged by the study.

An amount of RNA that ranged from about 0.45 to 1 ug was reverse transcribed with random hexamers. TCR beta CDR3 was amplified by immunoSEQ covering 54 Vbeta and 13 Jbeta. TCRdb used MiXCR to reprocess the immunoSEQ multiplex PCR reads, holding one entry per CDR3 protein. The repertoire has around 140,000 distinct CDR3 sequences, roughly 76% of them found once; the top ten carry roughly 0.5%. Negative isolation was applied to CD8+ and CD4+ T cells, and FACS enrichment was applied to TEMRA cells. The CDR3 is 15 amino acids. Germline V lookup: CDR1 LNHDA, CDR2 SQIVND (reference sequence). V was clipped by 6 bases and J by 0 bases; unmatched bases: 5.

The sequenced sample consisted of CD8+ T cells from PBMCs. This TCR was sampled from a human donor with multiple sclerosis. The chain recombines TRBV19 with TRBJ2-1; TRBD2 matches 7 bases. The CDR3: CASSLGGSSYNEQFF. Here the CDR3 DNA reads TGTGCCAGTAGCTTGGGCGGGAGCTCCTACAATGAGCAGTTCTTC.